The 32 T cell receptor beta chains below were found in one sample sequenced in a study of blood T cell repertoires in COVID-19. This table comes from immunoSEQ multiplex PCR, and its TCRdb copy is limited to in-frame clones, with some not included. The sample lists approximately 49,000 clones, around 68% seen once, with about 9% in the top ten. The specimen sequenced was peripheral blood. The receptors were sampled from a woman aged 70-85 years with acute or convalescent COVID-19.

This clone was seen more than once but under ten times. The chain has TRBV28 and TRBJ1-1; possibly TRBD1 for D (5 bases). V was shortened by 3 bases and J by 5 bases, with 19 bases between the two germline ends. Germline V lookup: CDR1 MDHEN, CDR2 SYDVKM. CDR3 length: 16 residues. The CDR3 DNA reads as TGTGCCAGCAGTTTGTTCCAGGGAAATGGTGGGACTGAAGCTTTCTTT. It specifies CASSLFQGNGGTEAFF. Together with reference TRBV28 and TRBJ1-1, the CDR3 gives the full variable domain: DVKVTQSSRYLVKRTGEKVFLECVQDMDHENMFWYRQDPGLGLRLIYFSYDVKMKEKGDIPEGYSVSREKKERFSLILESASTNQTSMYLCASSLFQGNGGTEAFFGQGTRLTVV.

Comments on this clone: The sample holds other DNA sequences that translate to the same CDR3. The chain uses TRBV2 and TRBJ2-7; 8 nucleotides agree with TRBD1. With 7 bases clipped from V and 0 bases from J, the junction kept 5 bases outside the gene matches. Germline CDR1 and CDR2: SNHLY and FYNNEI. CDR3 length equals 14 residues. Here the CDR3 DNA reads TGTGCCAGCAACCCAGGGGGCCTCTCCTACGAGCAGTACTTC. This codes for CASNPGGLSYEQYF.

The CDR3 DNA reads as TGTGCCAGCAGTTACCCGCAGGGGGCGCGAGGAAACACCATATATTTT. Translated: CASSYPQGARGNTIYF. This sequence joins TRBV6-6 and TRBJ1-3, with TRBD1 matching 8 bases. CDR1 is MNHNY, CDR2 SVGAGI, per germline (reference sequence). Trimming cost V 2 bases and J 4 bases; bases outside gene matches: 7. This CDR3 is 16 amino acids long.

The V gene is TRBV12-3 or TRBV12-4, the J gene TRBJ2-3, with D perhaps matching TRBD1 (5 bases). Trimming cost V 10 bases and J 1 base, with 12 bases left between them. The CDR3 is 13 residues long. CDR3 in DNA: TGTGCCACAAAAAAGACAGGCACAGATACGCAGTATTTT. Its translation is CATKKTGTDTQYF.

The CDR3 loop reads CASSQIQGYGYTF. The CDR3 DNA follows: TGTGCCAGCAGCCAAATACAGGGGTATGGCTACACCTTC. The V and J genes are TRBV11-2 and TRBJ1-2; TRBD1 matches 7 bases. Unmatched junction bases numbered 5, after V lost 5 bases and J lost 5 bases. CDR1 and CDR2 (germline): SGHAT, FQNNGV. This CDR3 is built from 13 residues.

This clone was counted a single time. The chain couples TRBV5-5 to TRBJ2-7; D remains unclear. This CDR3 is built from 13 residues. Per the germline V gene, CDR1 is SGHKS and CDR2 is YYEKEE (reference sequence). V shed 2 bases and J shed 7 bases, with 13 bases lying between them. CDR3 nucleotides: TGTGCCAGCAGCTTATCGGCAATGAGGGAGCAGTACTTC. This translates into CASSLSAMREQYF.

This clone has a single count. V is TRBV18 and J is TRBJ2-2; 8 positions match TRBD1. Germline CDR1 KGHSH, CDR2 LQKENI. CDR3 length: 15 residues. Unmatched junction bases numbered 2, after V lost 2 bases and J lost 3 bases. The CDR3 loop is CASSPNRGDTGELFF. CDR3 nucleotide sequence: TGTGCCAGCTCACCAAACAGGGGGGACACCGGGGAGCTGTTTTTT.

The gene calls are TRBV2 and TRBJ2-3, with TRBD1 matching over 7 bases. In germline, CDR1 is SNHLY, CDR2 FYNNEI. The CDR3 totals 16 residues. Unmatched junction bases numbered 8, after V lost 5 bases and J lost 0 bases. This CDR3 is CASSPRQGPSTDTQYF. Written as DNA, the CDR3 is TGTGCCAGCAGTCCCCGACAGGGACCTAGCACAGATACGCAGTATTTT.

This chain joins TRBV7-8 and TRBJ1-1; D unclear. The CDR3 loop spans 15 amino acids. Trimming took off 1 base at V and 10 bases at J, with 19 bases between the two ends. Germline assignment: CDR1 SGHVS and CDR2 FQNEAQ. The CDR3 DNA follows: TGTGCCAGCAGCTTAGGATTAGATTTCGCCCTAGGAGCTTTCTTT. It encodes CASSLGLDFALGAFF.

This chain joins TRBV30 and TRBJ1-3; 7 bases agree with TRBD1. After removal of 2 bases from V and 2 bases from J, the junction contained 6 bases not matched to a gene. The germline V gene has CDR1 GTSNPN and CDR2 SVGIG (reference sequence). The CDR3 length is 15 residues. CDR3 DNA sequence: TGTGCCTGGAGTCGGAAGGGGGCCGCTGGAAACACCATATATTTT. Protein: CAWSRKGAAGNTIYF.

This chain uses TRBV2 with TRBJ2-7; D ambiguous. V was cut by 6 bases and J by 0 bases, with 9 bases left in between. In germline, CDR1 is SNHLY, CDR2 FYNNEI. This CDR3 is 13 amino acids long. The CDR3 DNA reads as TGTGCCAGCAGACCGAGCTACTCCTACGAGCAGTACTTC. This gives the protein CASRPSYSYEQYF.

This chain connects TRBV18 to TRBJ2-2; 11 bases line up with TRBD2. CDR1 and CDR2 (germline): KGHSH, LQKENI. CDR3 length equals 16 residues. V shed 6 bases and J 5 bases; nucleotides not matched to a gene: 8. The CDR3 is CASSTGLAGGTGELFF. The DNA of the CDR3 is TGTGCCAGCTCCACCGGGCTAGCGGGAGGAACCGGGGAGCTGTTTTTT.

The rearrangement links TRBV2 to TRBJ2-2, with D maybe TRBD1 (6 bases). Per the germline V gene, CDR1 is SNHLY and CDR2 is FYNNEI. Trimming pared 6 bases from V and 6 bases from J, leaving 17 bases between. CDR3 size: 15 residues. CDR3 sequence: CASRIQQGWAGELFF. The CDR3 DNA follows: TGTGCCAGCAGAATCCAACAGGGCTGGGCCGGGGAGCTGTTTTTT.

This clone was found once. V usage is TRBV2 and J usage is TRBJ1-3, with 9 bases fitting TRBD1. This CDR3 is built from 21 residues. The germline CDR1 and CDR2 sequences are SNHLY and FYNNEI. Germline trimming cut 5 bases from V and 2 bases from J; bases unmatched to any gene: 22. In DNA form, the CDR3 reads TGTGCCAGCAGTTTTTTGGCCCGGACAGGGGAAGCCCTGGGCCCTGGAAACACCATATATTTT. It is translated as CASSFLARTGEALGPGNTIYF.

The V gene is TRBV18, the J gene TRBJ2-7; 9 positions match TRBD1. J was trimmed by 4 bases and V by 4 bases; bases with no gene match: 11. Germline CDR1 KGHSH, CDR2 LQKENI. CDR3 size: 16 residues. Here the CDR3 reads CASSLTTGTGTYEQYF. CDR3 DNA: TGTGCCAGCTCACTTACTACCGGGACAGGGACTTACGAGCAGTACTTC.

This clone came up once. The chain couples TRBV2 to TRBJ1-5; 8 nucleotides align to TRBD1. The CDR3 length is 14 residues. V was clipped by 2 bases and J by 6 bases; unmatched bases: 3. Germline CDR1 and CDR2: SNHLY and FYNNEI. The CDR3 DNA reads as TGTGCCAGCAGTGAACAGGGGGCAAGTCAGCCCCAGCATTTT. Its translation is CASSEQGASQPQHF.

The chain is built from TRBV6-1 and TRBJ1-4, with 10 bases matching TRBD1. The V gene's germline CDR1 is MNHNS and CDR2 SASEGT. The CDR3 length is 15 residues. J gave up 5 bases and V 2 bases, and 2 bases lay outside the gene matches. This CDR3 reads CASSERGQGNEKLFF. DNA of the CDR3: TGTGCCAGCAGTGAAAGGGGACAGGGGAATGAAAAACTGTTTTTT.

The chain links TRBV11-3 to TRBJ2-5, with D possibly being TRBD2 (5 bases). The CDR3 is 16 residues long. Germline CDR1 reads SGHNT; CDR2 reads YENEEA. Trimming cost V 0 bases and J 4 bases, with 15 bases left between them. The CDR3, as DNA: TGTGCCAGCAGCTTAGAGGGGAGCGGAGGAGGAGAGACCCAGTACTTC. This codes for CASSLEGSGGGETQYF.

The rearrangement joins TRBV7-8 to TRBJ2-7; D may be TRBD2 (6 bases). Germline V gene data show CDR1 as SGHVS and CDR2 as FQNEAQ. V was pared by 1 base and J by 2 bases, with 15 bases between. The CDR3 has 16 amino acids. This CDR3 reads CASSLGVLADTYEQYF. CDR3 sequence (DNA): TGTGCCAGCAGCTTAGGTGTGTTAGCGGATACCTACGAGCAGTACTTC. Supplemented by reference TRBV7-8 and TRBJ2-7, the full variable domain reads GAGVSQSPRYKVAKRGQDVALRCDPISGHVSLFWYQQALGQGPEFLTYFQNEAQLDKSGLPSDRFFAERPEGSVSTLKIQRTQQEDSAVYLCASSLGVLADTYEQYFGPGTRLTVT.

This chain links TRBV9 with TRBJ2-1, with TRBD2 matching over 10 bases. The CDR3 covers 14 residues. Per the germline V gene, CDR1 is SGDLS and CDR2 is YYNGEE. V lost 3 bases to trimming and J lost 7 bases; unmatched junction nucleotides: 4. CDR3 region: CASSGSGGVNEQFF. CDR3 bases: TGTGCCAGCAGCGGGAGCGGGGGGGTTAATGAGCAGTTCTTC.

V is TRBV7-2 and J is TRBJ1-4, with TRBD1 matching over 8 bases. Germline V lookup: CDR1 SGHTA, CDR2 FQGNSA. CDR3 length equals 14 residues. Trimming took 3 bases from V and 7 from J; bases not matched to a gene: 4. CDR3 protein: CASSFGQGPEKLFF. CDR3 nucleotides: TGTGCCAGCAGCTTCGGACAGGGTCCTGAAAAACTGTTTTTT. Together with reference TRBV7-2 and TRBJ1-4, the CDR3 gives the full variable domain: GAGVSQSPSNKVTEKGKDVELRCDPISGHTALYWYRQSLGQGLEFLIYFQGNSAPDKSGLPSDRFSAERTGGSVSTLTIQRTQQEDSAVYLCASSFGQGPEKLFFGSGTQLSVL.

The chain joins TRBV14 to TRBJ1-1, with a tentative D call TRBD1 (6 bases). This CDR3 contains 18 residues. The ends were cut back, 0 bases at V and 0 bases at J, with 17 bases in the middle. Germline loops: CDR1 SGHDN, CDR2 FVKESK. CDR3 residues: CASSQDKGVTVLNTEAFF. In DNA form, the CDR3 reads TGTGCCAGCAGCCAAGATAAGGGGGTCACCGTTTTGAACACTGAAGCTTTCTTT.

The rearrangement joins TRBV20-1 to TRBJ1-5; 9 positions match TRBD1. CDR1 is DFQATT, CDR2 SNEGSKA, per germline (reference sequence). With V trimmed by 3 bases and J by 1 base, 1 base remained unmatched. The CDR3 spans 14 residues. CDR3 nucleotides: TGCAGTGCTAGTACAGGGGGCAGCAATCAGCCCCAGCATTTT. Its protein is CSASTGGSNQPQHF.

The rearrangement uses TRBV19 and TRBJ2-3, with 8 bases identical to TRBD2. Unmatched junction bases numbered 8, after V lost 3 bases and J lost 0 bases. The CDR3 is made up of 17 amino acids. Germline values: CDR1 LNHDA, CDR2 SQIVND (reference sequence). In DNA, the CDR3 is TGTGCCAGTAGTATTATGGCTAGCGGGCGAAGCACAGATACGCAGTATTTT. Protein product: CASSIMASGRSTDTQYF.

This chain links TRBV7-9 with TRBJ2-3; no clear D gene. This CDR3 region has 14 residues. The germline CDR1 and CDR2 sequences are SEHNR and FQNEAQ (reference sequence). Trimming stripped 5 bases from V and 2 bases from J, with 11 bases between. CDR3 coding DNA: TGTGCCAGCAGCCCCAGCGCCATCACAGATACGCAGTATTTT. As protein: CASSPSAITDTQYF.

The rearrangement links TRBV10-1 to TRBJ2-3, with TRBD2 matching over 10 bases. There are 15 residues in the CDR3. Per germline, CDR1 WNHNN and CDR2 SYGVQD (reference sequence). V dropped 8 bases and J dropped 3; count of bases not matched to a gene: 8. This CDR3 reads CASFPLAGGTDTQYF. Written as DNA, the CDR3 is TGCGCCAGCTTTCCGTTAGCGGGGGGTACAGATACGCAGTATTTT.

The chain combines TRBV11-3 with TRBJ2-1; D gene unclear. The CDR3 has 13 amino acids. CDR1 is SGHNT, CDR2 YENEEA, per germline. With 5 bases removed from V and 3 bases from J, the gap between germline ends came to 8 bases. In DNA, the CDR3 is TGTGCCAGCAGCCCAGCTAGCTACAATGAGCAGTTCTTC. Translation: CASSPASYNEQFF. Full variable domain (rest looked up from reference TRBV11-3 and TRBJ2-1): EAGVVQSPRYKIIEKKQPVAFWCNPISGHNTLYWYLQNLGQGPELLIRYENEEAVDDSQLPKDRFSAERLKGVDSTLKIQPAELGDSAVYLCASSPASYNEQFFGPGTRLTVL.

V is TRBV4-2 and J is TRBJ2-7; D is perhaps TRBD1 (6 bases). Germline CDR1 reads LGHNA; CDR2 reads YNFKEQ. This CDR3 is 15 amino acids long. V was cut by 1 base and J by 2 bases, with 12 bases left in between. The chain's CDR3 is CASSQGGTYTYEQYF. For the CDR3, the DNA is TGTGCCAGCAGCCAAGGGGGGACATACACCTACGAGCAGTACTTC.

V is TRBV9 and J is TRBJ1-2, with TRBD1 matching 7 bases. Germline values: CDR1 SGDLS, CDR2 YYNGEE. The CDR3 totals 16 residues. The J segment lost 1 base and the V segment lost 3 bases, leaving 9 bases of the junction unmatched. This CDR3 reads CASSEPRDSNNYGYTF. DNA for the CDR3: TGTGCCAGCAGCGAGCCCCGGGACAGCAATAACTATGGCTACACCTTC.

The V gene is TRBV3-1 (or the pseudogene TRBV3-2), the J gene TRBJ2-7; D is ambiguous. Per the germline V gene, CDR1 is LGHDT and CDR2 is YNNKEL (reference sequence). V lost 0 bases to trimming and J lost 1 base, with 13 bases between them. The CDR3 sequence is 16 residues long. CDR3 loop: CASSQDPGSKSYEQYF. The CDR3 DNA reads TGTGCCAGCAGCCAAGATCCAGGCTCCAAATCCTACGAGCAGTACTTC.

In this sample, this clone turned up a few times. The chain uses TRBV5-5 and TRBJ1-5; 8 bases fit TRBD1. CDR3 size: 15 residues. V lost 3 bases and J lost 3; bases outside the gene matches: 5. Germline CDR1 reads SGHKS; CDR2 reads YYEKEE (reference sequence). Here the CDR3 reads CASSSGTGFNQPQHF. The CDR3 DNA reads TGTGCCAGCAGCTCGGGGACAGGTTTCAATCAGCCCCAGCATTTT.

The genes are TRBV5-1 and TRBJ2-7, with TRBD1 identical over 12 bases. The ends lost 3 bases at V and 4 bases at J; junction bases unmatched: 5. Germline loops: CDR1 SGHRS, CDR2 YFSETQ. This CDR3 spans 15 amino acids. CDR3 amino acids: CASSSQGQGAYEQYF. CDR3 nucleotide sequence: TGCGCCAGCAGCTCACAGGGACAGGGGGCGTACGAGCAGTACTTC.